Following are 20 T cell receptor beta chains from one sample sequenced in a study of STAT3 mutations in large granular lymphocyte leukemia. What these receptors recognize is not known. Here immunoSEQ multiplex PCR was the method, and the copy in TCRdb shows in-frame clones only, minus some. Altogether 4,500 to 6,000 clones are present, roughly 94% being singletons, with the ten largest covering 33%. Study-wide findings and caveats: Every T-cell large granular lymphocyte leukemia patient had at least one immunodominant TCR beta clonotype.

The source material was peripheral blood mononuclear cells. These receptors came from a man in his 60s with T-cell large granular lymphocyte leukemia. Some clones in this sample may be carry-over from other donors' samples.

The V gene is TRBV12-5, the J gene TRBJ2-7; a possible D gene is TRBD1 (5 bases). The CDR3 has 12 residues. V lost 7 bases, J lost 3 bases, and 10 bases lay in between. CDR1 and CDR2 from the germline V gene are LGHNT and FRNRAP. For the CDR3, the DNA is TGTGCTAGTGCCCAGGGAAACTACGAGCAGTACTTC. Translated: CASAQGNYEQYF.

This clone appeared a single time. The V call is TRBV30, the J call TRBJ1-1; TRBD1 might be the D (6 bases). This CDR3 is 16 amino acids long. Germline CDR1 GTSNPN, CDR2 SVGIG (reference sequence). V dropped 2 bases and J dropped 0 bases, with 16 bases sitting between them. DNA for the CDR3: TGTGCCTGGAGTTTCACAGGGAACCCCATGAACACTGAAGCTTTCTTT. Translation: CAWSFTGNPMNTEAFF.

Concerning this clone: At one of its ends the junction is not consistent with the germline gene, which may arise from a read error. This chain's CDR3 is CASSLNSGSAIF. DNA of the CDR3: TGTGCCAGCAGCTTAAATAGCGGGAGTGCAATCTTC. The rearrangement joins TRBV7-2 to TRBJ2-1; 9 nucleotides match TRBD2. The CDR3 sequence is 12 residues long. Germline CDR1 SGHTA, CDR2 FQGNSA.

The chain combines TRBV6-6 with TRBJ2-5; 12 bases match TRBD1. Germline values: CDR1 MNHNY, CDR2 SVGAGI (reference sequence). V gave up 6 bases and J gave up 5 bases; unmatched junction bases: 4. The CDR3 length is 14 residues. The CDR3 region is CASRTGTGGETQYF. The CDR3 DNA reads TGTGCCAGCAGGACCGGGACAGGGGGCGAGACCCAGTACTTC.

The rearrangement links TRBV23-1 to TRBJ2-5, with D hard to call. TRBV23-1 is marked as an open reading frame, function uncertain. This CDR3 contains 13 residues. V lost 7 bases, J lost 7 bases, and 16 bases lay in between. The CDR3 spells CASKPLQRVTQYF. DNA of the CDR3: TGCGCCAGCAAGCCCCTTCAACGGGTGACCCAGTACTTC.

This chain uses TRBV29-1 with TRBJ2-7, with 10 bases identical to TRBD2. Germline V gene lookup returns CDR1 SQVTM and CDR2 ANQGSEA. The CDR3 loop spans 13 amino acids. V lost 7 bases to trimming and J lost 0 bases; unmatched junction nucleotides: 3. Here the CDR3 DNA reads TGCAGCGCTCTAGCGGGAGCCTCCTACGAGCAGTACTTC. Translation gives CSALAGASYEQYF.

J is TRBJ2-1 and V is TRBV9; 9 bases map to TRBD2. Unmatched junction bases numbered 6, after V lost 0 bases and J lost 8 bases. Germline CDR1 reads SGDLS; CDR2 reads YYNGEE. The CDR3 length is 15 residues. CDR3 DNA sequence: TGTGCCAGCAGCGTAGAGACTAGCGGACTCGATGAGCAGTTCTTC. Translating it yields CASSVETSGLDEQFF.

The chain joins TRBV15 to TRBJ2-5; 8 positions agree with TRBD2. V shed 2 bases, J shed 9 bases, and the junction held 5 bases outside the gene matches. The CDR3 extends over 13 amino acids. The germline gives CDR1 LNHNV, CDR2 YYDKDF (reference sequence). The CDR3 DNA is TGTGCCACCAGCAGACCTAGCGGGTGGGCCCAGTACTTC. This sequence encodes CATSRPSGWAQYF.

This clone was observed a handful of times. The chain is built from TRBV30 and TRBJ2-7, with D possibly being TRBD1 or TRBD2 (5 bases each). The CDR3 runs to 16 residues. Germline V CDR1 and CDR2: GTSNPN, SVGIG (reference sequence). Trimming took off 4 bases at V and 0 bases at J, with 19 bases between the two ends. Here the CDR3 reads CAWTVLGPPFSYEQYF. CDR3 bases: TGTGCCTGGACCGTTTTGGGACCCCCATTCTCCTACGAGCAGTACTTC.

The V gene is TRBV28, the J gene TRBJ2-1; D not resolved. This CDR3 is 12 amino acids long. The V end was cut by 8 bases, the J end by 7 bases, with 12 bases between. CDR1 and CDR2 from the germline V gene are MDHEN and SYDVKM. The CDR3 region is CASAGEDNEQFF. The CDR3 coding sequence is TGTGCCAGCGCTGGGGAAGATAATGAGCAGTTCTTC.

This chain links TRBV10-3 with TRBJ1-1; D is perhaps TRBD1 (5 bases). Trimming cost V 6 bases and J 5 bases, with 7 bases left between them. CDR3 length: 11 amino acids. Germline V gene data show CDR1 as ENHRY and CDR2 as SYGVKD. The CDR3 sequence is CAIRGETEAFF. The DNA for the CDR3 is TGTGCCATCAGGGGGGAAACTGAAGCTTTCTTT.

V gene TRBV25-1 combines with J gene TRBJ2-5; no clear D. Germline-derived CDR1 and CDR2 are MGHDK and SYGVNS. The CDR3 consists of 14 residues. V was pared by 3 bases and J by 2 bases, with 10 bases between. The CDR3 is CASSDVTSQETQYF. The CDR3 DNA is TGTGCCAGCAGTGACGTGACCTCTCAAGAGACCCAGTACTTC.

The CDR3 spells CASSAIRDRDGGFYQPQHF. In nucleotides, the CDR3 is TGTGCCAGTAGCGCAATCCGGGACAGGGATGGGGGGTTTTATCAGCCCCAGCATTTT. The V call is TRBV19, the J call TRBJ1-5, with 9 nucleotides matching TRBD1. V lost 6 bases and J lost 5; bases outside the gene matches: 20. The V gene's germline CDR1 is LNHDA and CDR2 SQIVND (reference sequence). The CDR3 totals 19 residues. The complete variable domain, with remaining parts taken from reference TRBV19 and TRBJ1-5, reads DGGITQSPKYLFRKEGQNVTLSCEQNLNHDAMYWYRQDPGQGLRLIYYSQIVNDFQKGDIAEGYSVSREKKESFPLTVTSAQKNPTAFYLCASSAIRDRDGGFYQPQHFGDGTRLSIL.

The CDR3 DNA follows: TGCAGCGTTATCCATTTCTCGGGCACTGAAGCTTTCTTT. The encoded protein is CSVIHFSGTEAFF. V gene TRBV29-1 combines with J gene TRBJ1-1, with D uncertain. Trimming took off 5 bases at V and 4 bases at J, with 14 bases between the two ends. Germline CDR1 reads SQVTM; CDR2 reads ANQGSEA. This CDR3 contains 13 residues.

The genes are TRBV5-4 and TRBJ1-2; unclear D gene. CDR1 is SGHNT, CDR2 YYREEE, per germline (reference sequence). V was pared by 9 bases and J by 4 bases, with 10 bases between. This CDR3 has 11 residues. The CDR3 loop is CATWTGYGYTF. In DNA form, the CDR3 reads TGTGCCACATGGACGGGCTATGGCTACACCTTC.

This chain links TRBV5-8 with TRBJ1-5; D is unclear. The CDR3 extends over 15 amino acids. V lost 0 bases and J lost 1, with 8 bases in between. Looked up from germline, CDR1 is SGHTS and CDR2 is YDEGEE. CDR3 nucleotide sequence: TGTGCCAGCAGCTTGGACGGAGCAAGCAATCAGCCCCAGCATTTT. It encodes CASSLDGASNQPQHF.

This chain connects TRBV28 to TRBJ1-1; TRBD1 might be the D (5 bases). The CDR3 contains 16 residues. V lost 5 bases and J lost 5, with 21 bases in between. Per germline, CDR1 MDHEN and CDR2 SYDVKM. Written as DNA, the CDR3 is TGTGCCAGCAGTCCTGGGGGGGTGGGAAGGTGGACTGAAGCTTTCTTT. It specifies CASSPGGVGRWTEAFF.

The chain is built from TRBV7-2 and TRBJ2-5; D gene uncertain. This CDR3 comprises 13 residues. Germline values: CDR1 SGHTA, CDR2 FQGNSA. Trimming removed 5 bases at V and 7 bases at J, with 14 bases between. The CDR3 loop is CASSPARSGTQYF. CDR3 DNA: TGTGCCAGCAGCCCAGCGAGGAGTGGGACCCAGTACTTC.

The CDR3 protein is CASSPLGEDTGELFF. The CDR3 DNA sequence: TGTGCCAGCTCACCATTAGGGGAGGACACCGGGGAGCTGTTTTTT. This rearrangement joins TRBV18 to TRBJ2-2, with D tentatively TRBD2 (6 bases). The V gene lost 2 bases and the J gene lost 3 bases, with 10 bases spanning the gap. From germline, CDR1 is KGHSH and CDR2 LQKENI. CDR3 length: 15 residues.

This chain links TRBV7-6 with TRBJ2-1, with D uncertain. This CDR3 has 13 residues. The V end was cut by 5 bases, the J end by 9 bases, with 14 bases between. From germline, CDR1 is SGHVS and CDR2 FNYEAQ. Here the CDR3 reads CASSVAQLREQFF. Written as DNA, the CDR3 is TGTGCCAGCAGCGTTGCTCAATTACGTGAGCAGTTCTTC.